The clone carrying this TCR beta chain was seen repeatedly, ten times or more. Its specificity is not known. Purified naive CD4+ T cells were depleted of CD25+ Tregs. Semi-nested PCR with Nested Universal Primer A followed constant-region reverse priming of full-length variable regions. Using its own MiXCR run on the 5' RACE reads, TCRdb lists one record per CDR3 protein. The sample carries approximately 21,000 distinct CDR3 sequences, roughly 29% recorded once. Study-level results: Tumor Tregs overlapped most with tumor, then blood, naive CD4+ cells.

Per the germline V gene, CDR1 is GTSNPN and CDR2 is SVGIG (reference sequence). The CDR3 has 14 residues. V gave up 0 bases and J gave up 0 bases, with 6 bases separating them. Sequenced sample: tumor-infiltrating naive CD4+ T cells sorted from the breast tumor. Subset: naive CD4+ T cells, CD4+CD45RA+CD25-. The chain carries TRBV30 and TRBJ2-1, with no clear D. This TCR derives from a female donor with breast cancer. The CDR3: CAWSVRGSYNEQFF. In DNA form, the CDR3 reads TGTGCCTGGAGTGTACGAGGCTCCTACAATGAGCAGTTCTTC. Drawing the rest from reference TRBV30 and TRBJ2-1, the complete variable domain is SQTIHQWPATLVQPVGSPLSLECTVEGTSNPNLYWYRQAAGRGLQLLFYSVGIGQISSEVPQNLSASRPQDRQFILSSKKLLLSDSGFYLCAWSVRGSYNEQFFGPGTRLTVL.